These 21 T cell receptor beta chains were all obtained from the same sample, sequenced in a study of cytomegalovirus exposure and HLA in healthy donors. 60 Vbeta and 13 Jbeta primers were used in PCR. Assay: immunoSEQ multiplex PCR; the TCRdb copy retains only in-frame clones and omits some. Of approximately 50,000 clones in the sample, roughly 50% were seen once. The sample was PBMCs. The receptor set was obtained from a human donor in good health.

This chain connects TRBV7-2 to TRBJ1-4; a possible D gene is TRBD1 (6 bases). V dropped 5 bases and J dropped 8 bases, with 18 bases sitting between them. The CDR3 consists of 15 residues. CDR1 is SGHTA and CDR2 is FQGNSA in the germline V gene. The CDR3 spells CASSPPGAVREKLFF. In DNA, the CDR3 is TGTGCCAGCAGCCCCCCAGGGGCGGTCCGGGAAAAACTGTTTTTT.

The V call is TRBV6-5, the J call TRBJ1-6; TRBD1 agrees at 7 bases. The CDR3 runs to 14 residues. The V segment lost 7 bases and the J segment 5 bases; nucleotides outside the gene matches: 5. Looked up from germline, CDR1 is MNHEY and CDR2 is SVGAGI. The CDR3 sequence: CASNPQGNNSPLHF. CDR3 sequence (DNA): TGTGCCAGCAACCCACAGGGGAATAATTCACCCCTCCACTTT.

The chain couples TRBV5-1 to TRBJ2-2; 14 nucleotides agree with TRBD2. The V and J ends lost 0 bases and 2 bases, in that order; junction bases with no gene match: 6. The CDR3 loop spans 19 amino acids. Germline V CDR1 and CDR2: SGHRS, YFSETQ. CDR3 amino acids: CASSLAGTSGGTNTGELFF. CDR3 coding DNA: TGCGCCAGCAGCTTGGCCGGGACTAGCGGGGGAACCAACACCGGGGAGCTGTTTTTT.

The CDR3 is CAWEQGTTEAFF. The CDR3 DNA reads as TGTGCCTGGGAACAGGGCACCACTGAAGCTTTCTTT. The rearrangement uses TRBV30 and TRBJ1-1; a possible D gene is TRBD1 (6 bases). CDR3 length equals 12 residues. The germline V gene has CDR1 GTSNPN and CDR2 SVGIG (reference sequence). V dropped 5 bases and J dropped 4 bases, with 11 bases sitting between them.

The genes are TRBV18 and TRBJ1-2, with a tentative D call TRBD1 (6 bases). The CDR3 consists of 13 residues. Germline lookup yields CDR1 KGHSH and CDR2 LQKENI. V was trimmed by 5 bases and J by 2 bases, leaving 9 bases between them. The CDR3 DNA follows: TGTGCCAGCTCAACGGGACAAAACTATGGCTACACCTTC. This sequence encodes CASSTGQNYGYTF.

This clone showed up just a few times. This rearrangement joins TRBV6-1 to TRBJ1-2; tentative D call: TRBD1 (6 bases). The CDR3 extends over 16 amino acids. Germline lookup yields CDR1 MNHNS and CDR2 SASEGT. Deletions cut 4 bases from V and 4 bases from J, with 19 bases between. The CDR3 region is CASSGSGQSAGYGYTF. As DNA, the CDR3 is TGTGCCAGCAGTGGGTCCGGACAGAGTGCTGGCTATGGCTACACCTTC.

The CDR3 DNA reads TGTGCCAGCAGCTTAACTCTAGCGGGGGACACCGGGGAGCTGTTTTTT. Its protein product is CASSLTLAGDTGELFF. The chain employs TRBV7-3 and TRBJ2-2, with TRBD2 matching 10 bases. The germline CDR1 and CDR2 sequences are SGHTA and FQGTGA. This CDR3 is 16 amino acids long. The V gene end was trimmed by 0 bases and the J gene end by 3 bases; junction bases not matched to a gene: 1.

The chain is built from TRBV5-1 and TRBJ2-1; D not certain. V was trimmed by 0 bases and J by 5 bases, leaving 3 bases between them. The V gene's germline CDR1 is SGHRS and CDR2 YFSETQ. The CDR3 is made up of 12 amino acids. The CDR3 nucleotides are TGCGCCAGCAGCTTGGGAGACAATGAGCAGTTCTTC. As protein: CASSLGDNEQFF.

This chain's CDR3 is CSAVGVEGVHGYTF. The CDR3 DNA reads as TGCAGCGCCGTGGGGGTTGAGGGGGTCCATGGCTACACCTTC. This chain uses TRBV29-1 with TRBJ1-2, with a possible D match to TRBD1 (6 bases). Germline V CDR1 and CDR2: SQVTM, ANQGSEA. The CDR3 has 14 amino acids. Trimming cost V 7 bases and J 6 bases, with 21 bases left between them.

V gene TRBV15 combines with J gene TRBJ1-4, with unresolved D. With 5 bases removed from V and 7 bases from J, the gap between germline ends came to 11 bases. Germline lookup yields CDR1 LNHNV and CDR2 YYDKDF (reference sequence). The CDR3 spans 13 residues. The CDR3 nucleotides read TGTGCCACCAGCCCTTCGCGATCTGAAAAACTGTTTTTT. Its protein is CATSPSRSEKLFF. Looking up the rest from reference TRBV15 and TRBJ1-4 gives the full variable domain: DAMVIQNPRYQVTQFGKPVTLSCSQTLNHNVMYWYQQKSSQAPKLLFHYYDKDFNNEADTPDNFQSRRPNTSFCFLDIRSPGLGDTAMYLCATSPSRSEKLFFGSGTQLSVL.

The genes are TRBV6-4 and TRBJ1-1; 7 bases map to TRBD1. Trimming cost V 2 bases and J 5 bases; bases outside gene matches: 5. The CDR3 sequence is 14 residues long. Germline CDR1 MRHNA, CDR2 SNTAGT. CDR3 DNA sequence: TGTGCCAGCAGTGACACGGACAGGAGGACTGAAGCTTTCTTT. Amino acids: CASSDTDRRTEAFF.

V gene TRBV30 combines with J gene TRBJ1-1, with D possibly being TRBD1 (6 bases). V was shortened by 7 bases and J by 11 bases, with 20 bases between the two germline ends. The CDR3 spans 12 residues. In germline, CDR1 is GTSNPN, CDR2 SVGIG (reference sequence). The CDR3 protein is CASETGSLLAFF. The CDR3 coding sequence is TGTGCCTCAGAGACAGGTTCGTTGTTGGCTTTCTTT.

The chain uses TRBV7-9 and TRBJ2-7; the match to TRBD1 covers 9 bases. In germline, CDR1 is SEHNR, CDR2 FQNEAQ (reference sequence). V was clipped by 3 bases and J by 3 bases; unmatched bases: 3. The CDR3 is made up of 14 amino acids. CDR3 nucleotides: TGTGCCAGCAGCTTGACAGGGGGTATCTACGAGCAGTACTTC. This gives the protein CASSLTGGIYEQYF.

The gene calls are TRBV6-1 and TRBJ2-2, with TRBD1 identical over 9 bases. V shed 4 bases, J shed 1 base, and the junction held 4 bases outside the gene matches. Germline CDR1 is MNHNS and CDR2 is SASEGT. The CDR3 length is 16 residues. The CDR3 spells CASSAPGQGNTGELFF. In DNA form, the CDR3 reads TGTGCCAGCAGTGCGCCGGGACAGGGGAACACCGGGGAGCTGTTTTTT.

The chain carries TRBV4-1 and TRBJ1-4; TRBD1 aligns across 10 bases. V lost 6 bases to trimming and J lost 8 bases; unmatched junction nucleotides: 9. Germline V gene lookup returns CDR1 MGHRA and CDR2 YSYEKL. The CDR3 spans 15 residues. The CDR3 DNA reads TGCGCCAGCAGGGCACTCGGGACAGGGGCGGAAAAACTGTTTTTT. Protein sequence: CASRALGTGAEKLFF.

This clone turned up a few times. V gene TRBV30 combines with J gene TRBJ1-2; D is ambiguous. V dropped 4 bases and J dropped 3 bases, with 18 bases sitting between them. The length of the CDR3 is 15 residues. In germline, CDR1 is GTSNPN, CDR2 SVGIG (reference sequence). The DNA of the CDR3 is TGTGCCTGGATGATTGTCGAGCCAGGCTACTATGGCTACACCTTC. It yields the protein CAWMIVEPGYYGYTF.

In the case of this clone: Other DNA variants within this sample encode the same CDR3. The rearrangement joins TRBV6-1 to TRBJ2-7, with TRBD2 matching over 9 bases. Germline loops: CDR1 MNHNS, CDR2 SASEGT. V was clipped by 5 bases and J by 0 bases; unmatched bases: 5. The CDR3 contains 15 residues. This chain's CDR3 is CASSSAGGGSYEQYF. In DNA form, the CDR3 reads TGTGCCAGCAGTTCGGCGGGAGGGGGCTCCTACGAGCAGTACTTC.

DNA of the CDR3: TGTGCCAGCAGTGCCCTAGCGGGGACAGATACGCAGTATTTT. This sequence encodes CASSALAGTDTQYF. This rearrangement joins TRBV6-1 to TRBJ2-3; 9 bases map to TRBD2. V lost 4 bases, J lost 3 bases, and 2 bases stayed unmatched. The CDR3 extends over 14 amino acids. Germline assignment: CDR1 MNHNS and CDR2 SASEGT.

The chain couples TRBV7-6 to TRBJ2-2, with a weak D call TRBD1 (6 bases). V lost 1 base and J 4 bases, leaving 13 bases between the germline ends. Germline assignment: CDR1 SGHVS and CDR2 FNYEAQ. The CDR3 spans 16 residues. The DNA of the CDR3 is TGTGCCAGCAGCTTAGGGGCCAGGGGAACCACCGGGGAGCTGTTTTTT. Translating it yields CASSLGARGTTGELFF.

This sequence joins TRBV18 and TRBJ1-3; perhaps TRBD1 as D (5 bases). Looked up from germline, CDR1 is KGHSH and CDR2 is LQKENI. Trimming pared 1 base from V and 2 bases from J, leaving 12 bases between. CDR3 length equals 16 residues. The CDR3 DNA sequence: TGTGCCAGCTCACCACTTAACCTGGACACTGGAAACACCATATATTTT. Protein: CASSPLNLDTGNTIYF.

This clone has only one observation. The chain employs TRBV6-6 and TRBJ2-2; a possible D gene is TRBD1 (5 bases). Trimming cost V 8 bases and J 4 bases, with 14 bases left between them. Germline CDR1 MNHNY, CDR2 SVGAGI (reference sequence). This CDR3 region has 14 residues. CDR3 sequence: CASARTRATGELFF. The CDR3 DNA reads TGTGCCAGCGCTCGGACAAGAGCCACCGGGGAGCTGTTTTTT.